This T cell receptor (beta chain) was sequenced in a study of T-cell reconstitution after alpha-beta-depleted transplantation in children. Preparation of the TCRbeta library used unique molecular identifiers. TCRdb recomputed calls from the PCR reads with MiXCR, one row per CDR3 protein. The table includes about 400,000 distinct CDR3 sequences, around 21% detected once. This clonotype was recorded a few times. The germline V and J ends were trimmed by 4 bases and 2 bases, with 14 bases remaining between them. CDR3 size: 15 residues. The chain uses TRBV12-3 or TRBV12-4 and TRBJ2-5, with D maybe TRBD1 (6 bases). This TCR was sampled from a human donor who donated a stem cell graft to a child with acute myeloid leukemia. The material sequenced was PBMCs from the stem cell graft donor, taken from the stem cell graft. In DNA form, the CDR3 reads TGTGCCAGCAGTTCCATCAACAGGGTACAAGAGACCCAGTACTTC. Translating gives CASSSINRVQETQYF.